The 3 T cell receptor beta chains given below trace back to one sample, sequenced in a study of cytomegalovirus exposure and HLA in healthy donors. The table came from immunoSEQ multiplex PCR; TCRdb's copy has only in-frame clones and leaves some out. Of under 300,000 clones listed, 75% to 90% are singletons. Sample: PBMCs. The receptors shown here come from a woman in her 30s in good health and CMV-seropositive.

The gene calls are TRBV11-3 and TRBJ2-7; D is possibly TRBD2 (6 bases). The germline gives CDR1 SGHNT, CDR2 YENEEA. V was clipped by 6 bases and J by 0 bases, with 15 bases between them. The CDR3 sequence is 15 residues long. The CDR3 region is CASRIQDYPSYEQYF. As DNA, the CDR3 is TGTGCCAGCAGAATACAGGACTACCCCTCCTACGAGCAGTACTTC.

Turning to this clone: Mismatch with germline at one junction end may stem from a read error. CDR3 in amino acids: CASSLVSSENTGELFF. The CDR3, as DNA: TGTGCTAGCAGCTTAGTTTCTAGCGAGAACACCGGGGAGCTGTTTTTT. J is TRBJ2-2 and V is TRBV7-7; D possibly corresponds to TRBD2 (6 bases). The V gene's germline CDR1 is SSHAT and CDR2 FNYEAQ (reference sequence). This CDR3 has 16 amino acids.

The chain employs TRBV19 and TRBJ1-4, with D unclear. The germline V gene has CDR1 LNHDA and CDR2 SQIVND (reference sequence). The CDR3 extends over 15 amino acids. The ends were cut back, 2 bases at V and 0 bases at J, with 7 bases in the middle. CDR3 in amino acids: CASSIMAATNEKLFF. The CDR3 DNA reads TGTGCCAGTAGTATAATGGCTGCAACTAATGAAAAACTGTTTTTT.